This T cell receptor (beta chain) emerged from a study of cytomegalovirus exposure and HLA in healthy donors. The study's findings and limits: A later analysis reportedly found fewer N-insertions in an Asian-associated ancestry cluster than the roughly 700-donor mean. Only CMV serostatus was available as immune exposure information.

The CDR3 runs 17 residues. The J segment lost 6 bases and the V segment lost 4 bases, leaving 8 bases of the junction unmatched. Germline V gene data show CDR1 as SGHAT and CDR2 as FQNNGV. Use of 60 Vbeta and 13 Jbeta primers characterized the PCR. Only in-frame clones appear in the TCRdb table, and some are missing; sequencing was by immunoSEQ multiplex PCR. The sample gives about 94,000 clones, about four fifths of which show up once; 9% to 12% is in the top ten. Concerning this clone itself: Its matching antigen is unknown.

The rearrangement joins TRBV11-2 to TRBJ2-1; 14 bases align to TRBD2. The origin of this receptor is a human donor in good health. The sample taken for sequencing was PBMCs. Written as DNA, the CDR3 is TGTGCCAGCAGCTCCCAGGGACTAGCGGGAGTGAGCAATGAGCAGTTCTTC. Protein sequence: CASSSQGLAGVSNEQFF. Full variable domain (outside the CDR3, taken from reference TRBV11-2 and TRBJ2-1): EAGVAQSPRYKIIEKRQSVAFWCNPISGHATLYWYQQILGQGPKLLIQFQNNGVVDDSQLPKDRFSAERLKGVDSTLKIQPAKLEDSAVYLCASSSQGLAGVSNEQFFGPGTRLTVL.